This TCR beta chain is drawn from a study of blood T cell repertoires in COVID-19 (dated by TCRdb to 2019 to 2021). For the wider study: Collaborator samples came from the United States, Italy and Spain and covered acute and convalescent phases of COVID-19. The material from the prospective study consisted of cDNA or gDNA derived from T cells, B-cell-depleted T cells, or PBMCs. Subjects who had been exposed to COVID-19, were actively infected with it, or had recovered from it provided the deeply sampled blood TCRbeta repertoires that made up the dataset. The repertoires were made available in a free public database intended to serve as a resource for research on the immune response to SARS-CoV-2. Samples came from the ongoing ImmuneRACE study (first 160 participants) plus 1,254 subjects from 6 global collaborators. Nearly every sample came with metadata listing a de-identified subject ID, COVID-19 status, age in years and sex. Where available, HLA class I and class II types were obtained from metadata supplied by the sample provider rather than from assay-based typing.

TCRbeta CDR3 regions were amplified from genomic DNA by means of the immunoSEQ Assay, a bias-controlled multiplex PCR. On the authors' methods: The number of nucleated cells in each sample was estimated from the amplification of reference gene primers within the assay. To quantify the absolute abundance of each unique TCRbeta CDR3 rearrangement, sequence reads were collapsed and filtered. For each sample, productive Simpson clonality was calculated as the square root of Simpson's diversity index over productive rearrangements. The immuneACCESS repertoire file appears here via TCRdb, limited to in-frame rearrangements. These files lack a portion of the clones; in checked studies, under half of the deficit traces to unresolved V genes, and the cause of the others is not known. That table gives V, J and clone size, and the DNA gave D and trimming. In this sample the table shows roughly 300,000 clones, 85% of which occur a single time. In total, the top ten clones hold more than 10% of the sample.

Collaborating institutions collected whole blood in K2EDTA tubes following their own protocols. For TCRbeta analysis, collaborators shipped samples as frozen whole blood, isolated PBMCs, or DNA extracted from either of those sample types. Results and caveats for the whole study, not just this receptor: The amount of clinical and demographic metadata varied by source and participant and was provided uncurated.

For this clone: Its antigen remains undetermined. Base qualities are not provided; no much larger clone lies one nucleotide away.

This TCR derives from a human donor in a cohort sampled during active COVID-19. The sample taken for sequencing was peripheral blood.

The sequenced DNA: TGCGCCAGCAGTCCAGGGCAAGAGACCCAGTACTTC. It is translated as CASSPGQETQYF. The sequence links TRBV23-1 to TRBJ2-5; tentative D gene TRBD1, with 5 bases matching. TRBV23-1 belongs to the ORF category, with a function that is uncertain. V drops 4 bases and J drops 2 bases, leaving 5 bases in between. From its cysteine to its phenylalanine, the CDR3 spans 12 amino acids. Of all the DNA, just the CDR3 is kept, 36 bases in frame from base 1.